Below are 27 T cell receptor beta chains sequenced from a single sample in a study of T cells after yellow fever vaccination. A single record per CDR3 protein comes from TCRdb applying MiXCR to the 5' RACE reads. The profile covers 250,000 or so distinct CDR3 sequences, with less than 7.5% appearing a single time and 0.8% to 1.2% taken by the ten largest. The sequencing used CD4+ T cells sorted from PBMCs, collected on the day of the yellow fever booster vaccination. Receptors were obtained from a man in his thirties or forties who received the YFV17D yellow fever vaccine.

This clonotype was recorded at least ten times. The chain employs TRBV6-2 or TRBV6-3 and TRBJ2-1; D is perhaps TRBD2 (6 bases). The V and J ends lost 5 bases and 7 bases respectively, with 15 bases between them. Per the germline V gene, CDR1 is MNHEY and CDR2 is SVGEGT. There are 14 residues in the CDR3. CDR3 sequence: CASSPYGRGNEQFF. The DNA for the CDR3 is TGTGCCAGCAGTCCCTACGGGAGAGGGAATGAGCAGTTCTTC.

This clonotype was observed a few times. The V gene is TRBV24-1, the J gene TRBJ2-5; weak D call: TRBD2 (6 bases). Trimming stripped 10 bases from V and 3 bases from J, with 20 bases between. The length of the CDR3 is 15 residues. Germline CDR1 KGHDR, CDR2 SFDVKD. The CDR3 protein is CATQWGSGSEETQYF. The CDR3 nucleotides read TGTGCCACTCAGTGGGGGTCCGGGAGCGAAGAGACCCAGTACTTC.

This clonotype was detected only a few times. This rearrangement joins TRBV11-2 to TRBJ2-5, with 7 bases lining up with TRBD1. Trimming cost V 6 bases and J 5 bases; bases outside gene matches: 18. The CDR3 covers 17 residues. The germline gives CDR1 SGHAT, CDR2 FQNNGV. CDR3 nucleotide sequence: TGTGCCAGCAGGAAAGGGGGCAGGGAGTCCCGGGGTGAGACCCAGTACTTC. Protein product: CASRKGGRESRGETQYF.

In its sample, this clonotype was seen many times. Written as DNA, the CDR3 is TGCGCCAGCAGCCCGGGACAGGGTAGCCAAGAGACCCAGTACTTC. Amino acids: CASSPGQGSQETQYF. J is TRBJ2-5 and V is TRBV5-1; 9 bases fit TRBD1. The trim removed 4 bases at V and 1 base at J, leaving 5 bases unmatched. Per the germline V gene, CDR1 is SGHRS and CDR2 is YFSETQ. The CDR3 loop spans 15 amino acids.

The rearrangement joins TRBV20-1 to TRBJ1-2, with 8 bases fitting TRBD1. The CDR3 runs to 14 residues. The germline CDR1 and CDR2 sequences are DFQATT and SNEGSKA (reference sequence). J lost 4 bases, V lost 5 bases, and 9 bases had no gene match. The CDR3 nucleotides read TGCAGTGCTCCCCGACAGGGGAGTCTCTATGGCTACACCTTC. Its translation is CSAPRQGSLYGYTF.

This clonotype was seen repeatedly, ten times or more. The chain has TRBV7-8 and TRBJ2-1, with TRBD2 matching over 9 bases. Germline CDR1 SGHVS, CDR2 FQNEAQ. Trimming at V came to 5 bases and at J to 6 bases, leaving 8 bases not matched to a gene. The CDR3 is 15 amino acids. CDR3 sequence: CASSPHRLAVNEQFF. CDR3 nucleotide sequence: TGTGCCAGCAGCCCTCACCGACTAGCGGTCAATGAGCAGTTCTTC. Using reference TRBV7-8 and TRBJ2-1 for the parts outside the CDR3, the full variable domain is GAGVSQSPRYKVAKRGQDVALRCDPISGHVSLFWYQQALGQGPEFLTYFQNEAQLDKSGLPSDRFFAERPEGSVSTLKIQRTQQEDSAVYLCASSPHRLAVNEQFFGPGTRLTVL.

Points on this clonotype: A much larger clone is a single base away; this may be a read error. The CDR3 loop is CARSPGVNTGELFF. The CDR3 DNA follows: TGTGCCAGATCACCGGGGGTGAACACCGGGGAGCTGTTTTTT. This chain joins TRBV18 and TRBJ2-2; D is perhaps TRBD2 (6 bases). The length of the CDR3 is 14 residues. CDR1 is KGHSH and CDR2 is LQKENI in the germline V gene. Complete variable domain (other parts from reference TRBV18 and TRBJ2-2): NAGVMQNPRHLVRRRGQEARLRCSPMKGHSHVYWYRQLPEEGLKFMVYLQKENIIDESGMPKERFSAEFPKEGPSILRIQQVVRGDSAAYFCARSPGVNTGELFFGEGSRLTVL.

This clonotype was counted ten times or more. The CDR3 here is CASSLRARGSGELFF. The CDR3, as DNA: TGTGCCAGCAGTTTAAGGGCTCGCGGGTCTGGGGAGCTGTTTTTT. The chain couples TRBV27 to TRBJ2-2, with D possibly being TRBD2 (5 bases). V dropped 2 bases and J dropped 8 bases, with 15 bases sitting between them. The germline V gene encodes CDR1 MNHEY and CDR2 SMNVEV (reference sequence). The CDR3 is made up of 15 amino acids.

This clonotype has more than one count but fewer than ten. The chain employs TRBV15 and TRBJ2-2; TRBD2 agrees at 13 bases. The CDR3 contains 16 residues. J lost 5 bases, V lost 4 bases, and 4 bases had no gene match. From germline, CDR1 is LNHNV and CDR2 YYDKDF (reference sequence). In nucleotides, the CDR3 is TGTGCCACCAGCACCTCGACTAGCGGGAGGACCGGGGAGCTGTTTTTT. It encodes CATSTSTSGRTGELFF.

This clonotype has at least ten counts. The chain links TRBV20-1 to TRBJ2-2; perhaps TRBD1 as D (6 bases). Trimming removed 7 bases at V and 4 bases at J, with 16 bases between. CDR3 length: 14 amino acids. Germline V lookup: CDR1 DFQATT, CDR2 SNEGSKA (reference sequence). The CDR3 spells CSVQKTGSTGELFF. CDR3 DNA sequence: TGCAGTGTTCAAAAAACAGGGTCCACCGGGGAGCTGTTTTTT.

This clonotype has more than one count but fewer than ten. The CDR3 DNA sequence: TGTGCCACCCGGACTAGCGGGGCCTGGGAGCAGTACTTC. This translates into CATRTSGAWEQYF. The V gene is TRBV27, the J gene TRBJ2-7, with 12 bases lining up with TRBD2. There are 13 residues in the CDR3. Trimming cost V 10 bases and J 7 bases; bases outside gene matches: 8. Germline V lookup: CDR1 MNHEY, CDR2 SMNVEV (reference sequence).

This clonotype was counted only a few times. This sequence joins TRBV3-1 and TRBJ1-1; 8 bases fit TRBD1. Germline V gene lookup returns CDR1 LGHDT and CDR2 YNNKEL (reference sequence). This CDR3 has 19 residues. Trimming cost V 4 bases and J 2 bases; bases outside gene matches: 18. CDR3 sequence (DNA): TGTGCCAGCAGCCGAAGACCCCGGACAGGGCCGGGGGGTAACACTGAAGCTTTCTTT. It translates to CASSRRPRTGPGGNTEAFF.

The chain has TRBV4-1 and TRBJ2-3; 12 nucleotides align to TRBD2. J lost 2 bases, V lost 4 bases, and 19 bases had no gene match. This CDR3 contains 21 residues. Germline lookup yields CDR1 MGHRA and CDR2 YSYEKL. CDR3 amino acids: CASSLYLARASGRADTDTQYF. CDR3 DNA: TGCGCCAGCAGCCTATATCTAGCAAGAGCTAGCGGGAGGGCCGACACAGATACGCAGTATTTT.

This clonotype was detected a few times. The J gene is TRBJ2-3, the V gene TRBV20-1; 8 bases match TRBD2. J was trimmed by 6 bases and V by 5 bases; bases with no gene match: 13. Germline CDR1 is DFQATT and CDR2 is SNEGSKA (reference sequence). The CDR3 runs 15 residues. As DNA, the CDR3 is TGCAGTGCTCAAACTAGCGGAAGGGTCGTGGATACGCAGTATTTT. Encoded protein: CSAQTSGRVVDTQYF.

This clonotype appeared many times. CDR3 DNA: TGTGCCATCAGCCCCGGGACTAGCGGGAGGGCCCTCCCAAATGAGCAGTTCTTC. Protein product: CAISPGTSGRALPNEQFF. The chain joins TRBV10-3 to TRBJ2-1; 16 nucleotides align to TRBD2. Unmatched junction bases numbered 12, after V lost 6 bases and J lost 7 bases. This CDR3 contains 18 residues. Germline V CDR1 and CDR2: ENHRY, SYGVKD.

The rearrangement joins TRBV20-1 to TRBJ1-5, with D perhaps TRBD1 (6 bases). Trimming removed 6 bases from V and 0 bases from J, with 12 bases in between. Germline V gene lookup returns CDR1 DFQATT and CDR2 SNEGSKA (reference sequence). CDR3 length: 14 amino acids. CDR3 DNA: TGCAGTGCCAGGACAGCGTATAGCAATCAGCCCCAGCATTTT. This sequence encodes CSARTAYSNQPQHF.

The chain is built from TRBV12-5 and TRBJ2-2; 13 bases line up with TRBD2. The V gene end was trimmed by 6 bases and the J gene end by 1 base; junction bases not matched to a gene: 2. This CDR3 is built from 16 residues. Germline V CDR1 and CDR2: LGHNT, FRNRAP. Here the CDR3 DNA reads TGTGCTAGTGGCGGACTAGCGGGAGAGAACACCGGGGAGCTGTTTTTT. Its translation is CASGGLAGENTGELFF.

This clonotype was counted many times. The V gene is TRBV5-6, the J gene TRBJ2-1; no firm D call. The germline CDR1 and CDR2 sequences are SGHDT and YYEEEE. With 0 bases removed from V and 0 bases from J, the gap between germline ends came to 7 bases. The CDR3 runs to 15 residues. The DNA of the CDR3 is TGTGCCAGCAGCTTGGACTGGACCTCCTACAATGAGCAGTTCTTC. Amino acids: CASSLDWTSYNEQFF.

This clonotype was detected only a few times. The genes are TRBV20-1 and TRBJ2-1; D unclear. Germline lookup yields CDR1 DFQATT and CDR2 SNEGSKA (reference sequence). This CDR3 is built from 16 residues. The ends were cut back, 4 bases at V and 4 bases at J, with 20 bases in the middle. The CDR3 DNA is TGCAGTGCTACCCCTCTAGACTTGGGGTCATACAATGAGCAGTTCTTC. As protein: CSATPLDLGSYNEQFF.

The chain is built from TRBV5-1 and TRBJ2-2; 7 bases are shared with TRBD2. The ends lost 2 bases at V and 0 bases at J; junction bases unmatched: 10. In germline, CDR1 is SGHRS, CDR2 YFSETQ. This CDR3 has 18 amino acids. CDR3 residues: CASSFSSPGLTNTGELFF. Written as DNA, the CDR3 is TGCGCCAGCAGCTTCTCCTCGCCGGGACTAACGAACACCGGGGAGCTGTTTTTT.

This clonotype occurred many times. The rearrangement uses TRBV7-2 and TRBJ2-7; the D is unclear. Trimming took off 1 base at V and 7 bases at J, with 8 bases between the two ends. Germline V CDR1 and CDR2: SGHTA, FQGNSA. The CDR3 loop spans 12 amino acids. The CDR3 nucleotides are TGTGCCAGCAGCTTAGGGTTGGGAGAGCAGTACTTC. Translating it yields CASSLGLGEQYF.

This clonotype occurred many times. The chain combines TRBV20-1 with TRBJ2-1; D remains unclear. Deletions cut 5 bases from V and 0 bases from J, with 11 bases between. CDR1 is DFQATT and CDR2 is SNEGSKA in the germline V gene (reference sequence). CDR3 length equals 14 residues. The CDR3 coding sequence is TGCAGTGCTGAGACCCCGAGCTCCTACAATGAGCAGTTCTTC. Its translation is CSAETPSSYNEQFF.

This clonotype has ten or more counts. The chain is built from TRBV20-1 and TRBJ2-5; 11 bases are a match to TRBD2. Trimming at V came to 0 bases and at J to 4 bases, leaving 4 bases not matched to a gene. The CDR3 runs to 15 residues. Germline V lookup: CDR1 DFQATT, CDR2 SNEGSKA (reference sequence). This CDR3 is CSARDQTSGIETQYF. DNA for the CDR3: TGCAGTGCTAGAGATCAGACTAGCGGGATAGAGACCCAGTACTTC.

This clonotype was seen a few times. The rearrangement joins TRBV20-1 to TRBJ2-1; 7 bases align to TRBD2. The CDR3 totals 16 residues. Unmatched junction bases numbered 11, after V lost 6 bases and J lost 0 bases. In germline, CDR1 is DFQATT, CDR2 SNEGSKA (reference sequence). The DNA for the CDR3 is TGCAGTGCCAAGCCCCTCCGCGGGAGCTCCTACAATGAGCAGTTCTTC. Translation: CSAKPLRGSSYNEQFF.

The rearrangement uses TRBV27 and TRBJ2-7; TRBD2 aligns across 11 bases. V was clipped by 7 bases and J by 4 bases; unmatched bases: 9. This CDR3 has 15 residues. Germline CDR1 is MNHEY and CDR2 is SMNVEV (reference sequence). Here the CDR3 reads CASTRRGTSGYEQYF. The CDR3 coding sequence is TGTGCCAGCACCCGGCGAGGGACTAGCGGTTACGAGCAGTACTTC.

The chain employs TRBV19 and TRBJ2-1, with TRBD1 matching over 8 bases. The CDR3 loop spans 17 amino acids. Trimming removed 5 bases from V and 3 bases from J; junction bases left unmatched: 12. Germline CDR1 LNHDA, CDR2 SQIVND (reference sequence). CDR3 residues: CASSPDPPGGFYNEQFF. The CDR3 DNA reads TGTGCCAGTAGTCCCGACCCCCCAGGGGGCTTCTACAATGAGCAGTTCTTC. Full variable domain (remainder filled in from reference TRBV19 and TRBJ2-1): DGGITQSPKYLFRKEGQNVTLSCEQNLNHDAMYWYRQDPGQGLRLIYYSQIVNDFQKGDIAEGYSVSREKKESFPLTVTSAQKNPTAFYLCASSPDPPGGFYNEQFFGPGTRLTVL.

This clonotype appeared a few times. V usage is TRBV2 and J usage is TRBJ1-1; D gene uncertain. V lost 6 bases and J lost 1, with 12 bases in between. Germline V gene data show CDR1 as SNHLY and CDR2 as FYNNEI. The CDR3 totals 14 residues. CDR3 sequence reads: CASRRGAENTEAFF. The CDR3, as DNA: TGTGCCAGCAGGCGGGGAGCAGAGAACACTGAAGCTTTCTTT.